Reported below is one T cell receptor (beta chain). Its antigen is unknown. This sample stems from a study of identical twins. Findings of the study overall: An excess of low generation probability was shown by twin-shared out-of-frame alpha sequences. Out-of-frame sharing of TCR alpha in monozygotic twins was underestimated by models. Twins' excess sharing was less marked for out-of-frame beta sequences.

TCRdb itself ran the 5' RACE reads through MiXCR, one entry per CDR3 protein. The data contain 1,800,000 or so distinct CDR3 sequences, about 32% of them singletons. Trimming left V 7 bases short and J 2 bases short, with 12 bases between. This CDR3 has 13 residues. Only healthy Caucasians were enrolled as donors. The specimen was cord blood. This TCR was sampled from a newborn girl in good health. The chain employs TRBV12-3 or TRBV12-4 and TRBJ2-7; D call uncertain. The CDR3 loop is CASKWAAAYEQYF. In DNA, the CDR3 is TGTGCCAGCAAGTGGGCAGCCGCCTACGAGCAGTACTTC.